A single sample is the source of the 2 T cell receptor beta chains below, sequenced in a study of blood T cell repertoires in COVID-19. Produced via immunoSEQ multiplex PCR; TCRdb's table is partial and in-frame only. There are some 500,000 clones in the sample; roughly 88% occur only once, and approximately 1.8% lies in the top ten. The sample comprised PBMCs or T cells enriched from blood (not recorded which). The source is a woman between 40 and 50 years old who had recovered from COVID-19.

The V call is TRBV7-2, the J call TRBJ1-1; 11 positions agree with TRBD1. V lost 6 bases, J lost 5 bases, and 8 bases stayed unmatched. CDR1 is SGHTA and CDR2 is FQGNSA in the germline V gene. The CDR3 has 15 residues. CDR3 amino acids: CASSGQGAGDTEAFF. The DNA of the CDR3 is TGTGCCAGCAGTGGACAGGGGGCAGGTGATACTGAAGCTTTCTTT.

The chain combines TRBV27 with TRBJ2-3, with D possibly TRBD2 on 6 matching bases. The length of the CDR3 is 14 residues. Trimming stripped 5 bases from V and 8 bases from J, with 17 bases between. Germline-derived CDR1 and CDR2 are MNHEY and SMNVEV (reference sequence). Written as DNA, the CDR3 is TGTGCCAGCAGTCCTGGGGGAGGCCGCGGTACGCAGTATTTT. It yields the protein CASSPGGGRGTQYF.